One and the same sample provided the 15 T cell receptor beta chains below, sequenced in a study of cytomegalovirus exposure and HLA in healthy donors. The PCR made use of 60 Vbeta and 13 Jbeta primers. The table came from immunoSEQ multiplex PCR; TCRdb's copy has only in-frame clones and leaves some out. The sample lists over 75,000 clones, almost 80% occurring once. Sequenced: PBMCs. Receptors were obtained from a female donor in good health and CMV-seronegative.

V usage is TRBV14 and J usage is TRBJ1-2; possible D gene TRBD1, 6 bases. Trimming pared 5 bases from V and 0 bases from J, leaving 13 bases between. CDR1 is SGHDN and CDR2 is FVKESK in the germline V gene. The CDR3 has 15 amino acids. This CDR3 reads CASSDYRVTNYGYTF. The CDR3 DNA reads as TGTGCCAGCAGCGATTACAGGGTTACTAACTATGGCTACACCTTC.

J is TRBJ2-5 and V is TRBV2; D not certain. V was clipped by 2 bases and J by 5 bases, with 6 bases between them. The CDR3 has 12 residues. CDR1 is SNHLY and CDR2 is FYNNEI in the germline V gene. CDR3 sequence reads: CASSESRETQYF. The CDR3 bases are TGTGCCAGCAGTGAAAGCAGGGAGACCCAGTACTTC.

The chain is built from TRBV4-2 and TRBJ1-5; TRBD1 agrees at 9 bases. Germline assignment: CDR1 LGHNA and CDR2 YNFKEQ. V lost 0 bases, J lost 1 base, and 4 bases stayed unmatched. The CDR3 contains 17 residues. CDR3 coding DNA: TGTGCCAGCAGCCAAGATCCGGGACAGGGAAGCAATCAGCCCCAGCATTTT. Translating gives CASSQDPGQGSNQPQHF.

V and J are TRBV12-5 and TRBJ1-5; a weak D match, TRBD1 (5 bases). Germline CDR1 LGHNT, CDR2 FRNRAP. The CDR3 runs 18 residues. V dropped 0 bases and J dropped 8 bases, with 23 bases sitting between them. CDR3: CASGLVNCGGGEMEPQHF. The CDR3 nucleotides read TGTGCTAGTGGTTTGGTGAATTGTGGGGGAGGGGAGATGGAGCCCCAGCATTTT.

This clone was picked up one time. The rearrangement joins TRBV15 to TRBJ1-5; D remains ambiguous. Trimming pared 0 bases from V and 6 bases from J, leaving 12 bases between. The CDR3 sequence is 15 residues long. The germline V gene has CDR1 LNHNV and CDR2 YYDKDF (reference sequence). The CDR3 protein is CATSRDRDFFQPQHF. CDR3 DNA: TGTGCCACCAGCAGAGACCGGGATTTTTTTCAGCCCCAGCATTTT.

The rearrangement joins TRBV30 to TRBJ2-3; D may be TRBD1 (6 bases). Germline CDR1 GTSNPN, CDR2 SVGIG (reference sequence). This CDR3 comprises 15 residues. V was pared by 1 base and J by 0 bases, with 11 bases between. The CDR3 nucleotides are TGTGCCTGGAGTGCACAGGGACCTAGCACAGATACGCAGTATTTT. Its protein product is CAWSAQGPSTDTQYF.

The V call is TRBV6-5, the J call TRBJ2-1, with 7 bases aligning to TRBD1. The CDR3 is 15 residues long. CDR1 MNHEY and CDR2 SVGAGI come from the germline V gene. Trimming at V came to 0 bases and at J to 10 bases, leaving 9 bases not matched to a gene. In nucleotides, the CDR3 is TGTGCCAGCAGTTACTCGAGTGGCAGGGGGTGGGAGCAGTTCTTC. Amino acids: CASSYSSGRGWEQFF.

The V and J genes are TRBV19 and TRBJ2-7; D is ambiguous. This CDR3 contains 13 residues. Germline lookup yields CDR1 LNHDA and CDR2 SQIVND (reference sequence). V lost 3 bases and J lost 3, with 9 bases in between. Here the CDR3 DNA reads TGTGCCAGTAGTATGACGGAGAACTACGAGCAGTACTTC. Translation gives CASSMTENYEQYF.

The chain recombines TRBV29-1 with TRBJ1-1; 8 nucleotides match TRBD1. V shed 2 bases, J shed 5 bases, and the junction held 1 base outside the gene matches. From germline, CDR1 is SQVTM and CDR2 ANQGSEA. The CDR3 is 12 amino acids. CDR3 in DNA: TGCAGCGTTGAACAGGGGGCTACTGAAGCTTTCTTT. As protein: CSVEQGATEAFF.

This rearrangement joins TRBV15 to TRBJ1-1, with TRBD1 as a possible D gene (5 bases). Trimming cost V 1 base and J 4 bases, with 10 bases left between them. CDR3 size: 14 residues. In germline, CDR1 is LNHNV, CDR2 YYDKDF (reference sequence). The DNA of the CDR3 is TGTGCCACCAGCAGAGTGGGGGGAAGCACTGAAGCTTTCTTT. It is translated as CATSRVGGSTEAFF.

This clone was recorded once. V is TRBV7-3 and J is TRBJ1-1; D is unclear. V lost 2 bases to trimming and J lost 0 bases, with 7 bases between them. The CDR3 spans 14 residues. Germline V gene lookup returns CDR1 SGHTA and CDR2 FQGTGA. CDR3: CASSLGGLNTEAFF. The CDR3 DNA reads TGTGCCAGCAGCTTAGGAGGGCTGAACACTGAAGCTTTCTTT.

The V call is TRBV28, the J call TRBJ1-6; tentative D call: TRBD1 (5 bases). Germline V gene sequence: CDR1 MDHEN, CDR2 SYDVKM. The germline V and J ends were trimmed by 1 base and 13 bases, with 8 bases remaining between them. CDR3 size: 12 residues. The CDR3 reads CASSLSGYPLHF. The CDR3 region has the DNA TGTGCCAGCAGTTTATCAGGGTACCCCCTCCACTTT.

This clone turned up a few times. Here the CDR3 reads CASSRDREPNEQFF. CDR3 sequence (DNA): TGTGCCAGTTCGCGGGACAGGGAACCCAATGAGCAGTTCTTC. The chain links TRBV7-3 to TRBJ2-1, with 9 bases matching TRBD1. Trimming at V came to 9 bases and at J to 6 bases, leaving 9 bases not matched to a gene. The CDR3 consists of 14 residues. Looked up from germline, CDR1 is SGHTA and CDR2 is FQGTGA.

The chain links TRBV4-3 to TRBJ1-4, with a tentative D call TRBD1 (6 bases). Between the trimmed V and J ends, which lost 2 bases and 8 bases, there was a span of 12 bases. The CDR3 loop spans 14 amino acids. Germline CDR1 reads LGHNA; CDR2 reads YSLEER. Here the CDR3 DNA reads TGCGCCAGCAGCCAATTGGGAGGGGGGGAAAAACTGTTTTTT. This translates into CASSQLGGGEKLFF.

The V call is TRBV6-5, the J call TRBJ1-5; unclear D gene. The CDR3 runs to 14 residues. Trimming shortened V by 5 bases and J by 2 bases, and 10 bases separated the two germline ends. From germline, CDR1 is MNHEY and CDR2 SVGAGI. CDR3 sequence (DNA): TGTGCCAGCAGTCCGAATACAGGCAATCAGCCCCAGCATTTT. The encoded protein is CASSPNTGNQPQHF.